These 14 T cell receptor beta chains were sequenced from one sample in a study of T-cell memory formation after mild COVID-19. MiXCR was run by TCRdb on the 5' RACE reads, yielding one entry per CDR3 protein. The top ten clones hold approximately 3.8% of a sample with more than 150,000 distinct CDR3 sequences, around 10% of them seen once. What was sequenced was PBMCs or a T cell subset sorted from them (not recorded which). Receptor source: a young man who had mild COVID-19 (a few samples of this study predate the infection). Cell type and time point are not known.

This sequence joins TRBV7-2 and TRBJ2-1, with D uncertain. The CDR3 covers 16 residues. Germline V gene data show CDR1 as SGHTA and CDR2 as FQGNSA. The V end lost 0 bases, the J end lost 0 bases, and 9 bases lay between the germline ends. The CDR3 DNA reads as TGTGCCAGCAGCTTAGCGGCAGGATACTCCTACAATGAGCAGTTCTTC. This encodes CASSLAAGYSYNEQFF.

This clonotype was counted between two and nine times. The chain couples TRBV12-3 or TRBV12-4 to TRBJ2-3; TRBD2 might be the D (5 bases). The CDR3 contains 14 residues. V gave up 4 bases and J gave up 4 bases, with 12 bases separating them. The CDR3 region is CASSSQSGSDTQYF. The CDR3 DNA reads TGTGCCAGCAGTTCCCAGAGCGGTTCAGATACGCAGTATTTT.

This clonotype was seen only a few times. This rearrangement joins TRBV5-8 to TRBJ1-1; 12 bases fit TRBD1. The germline V gene has CDR1 SGHTS and CDR2 YDEGEE. The V and J ends lost 4 bases and 8 bases, in that order; junction bases with no gene match: 9. The length of the CDR3 is 15 residues. The CDR3 bases are TGTGCCAGCAGCCCCCGTCCCGGGACAGGGGGCGAAGCTTTCTTT. The encoded protein is CASSPRPGTGGEAFF.

A few counts support this clonotype. The CDR3 bases are TGTGCCAGCATGGGGACGGGGCAGCCGGGGACCCAGTACTTC. Translating gives CASMGTGQPGTQYF. This chain links TRBV6-5 with TRBJ2-5; perhaps D is TRBD1 or TRBD2 (5 bases each). The CDR3 is 14 amino acids. Per germline, CDR1 MNHEY and CDR2 SVGAGI. V lost 7 bases to trimming and J lost 7 bases, with 19 bases between them.

This clonotype was detected many times. The chain carries TRBV6-5 and TRBJ1-2; 7 bases match TRBD1. J lost 5 bases, V lost 5 bases, and 5 bases had no gene match. CDR3 length: 13 amino acids. Germline CDR1 is MNHEY and CDR2 is SVGAGI. The CDR3 loop reads CASSRDRGYGYTF. Written as DNA, the CDR3 is TGTGCCAGCAGTCGGGACAGAGGGTATGGCTACACCTTC.

The chain employs TRBV5-1 and TRBJ2-5; the match to TRBD2 covers 12 bases. CDR1 and CDR2 (germline): SGHRS, YFSETQ. The CDR3 totals 17 residues. V dropped 4 bases and J dropped 1; count of bases not matched to a gene: 8. The CDR3 region has the DNA TGCGCCAGCAGCCCTGGACTAGCGGGGAGTTCCCAAGAGACCCAGTACTTC. Its translation: CASSPGLAGSSQETQYF.

Only a few counts were recorded for this clonotype. CDR3 DNA sequence: TGTGCCAGCGGATTTAACGGCAGGGACAATCAGCCCCAGCATTTT. Translating it yields CASGFNGRDNQPQHF. The chain joins TRBV28 to TRBJ1-5, with D perhaps TRBD1 (5 bases). CDR1 is MDHEN, CDR2 SYDVKM, per germline. CDR3 size: 15 residues. V dropped 8 bases and J dropped 3 bases, with 17 bases sitting between them.

The chain uses TRBV7-2 and TRBJ1-1; TRBD1 agrees at 11 bases. CDR1 is SGHTA and CDR2 is FQGNSA in the germline V gene. With 5 bases clipped from V and 11 bases from J, the junction kept 7 bases outside the gene matches. The CDR3 totals 13 residues. Here the CDR3 DNA reads TGTGCCAGCAGCCCCCGGACAGGGGGCCTGGCTTTCTTT. Its protein product is CASSPRTGGLAFF.

The sample holds a few counts of this clonotype. The genes are TRBV11-2 and TRBJ2-3; D might be TRBD1 (6 bases). V lost 5 bases and J lost 2, with 14 bases in between. CDR3 length: 15 amino acids. Germline CDR1 and CDR2: SGHAT and FQNNGV. CDR3 residues: CASSRLGGATDTQYF. The DNA of the CDR3 is TGTGCCAGCAGCAGATTAGGGGGTGCCACAGATACGCAGTATTTT.

There are a few counts of this clonotype. V and J are TRBV6-5 and TRBJ1-6; 8 bases agree with TRBD1. Germline trimming cut 5 bases from V and 0 bases from J; bases unmatched to any gene: 12. CDR1 and CDR2 (germline): MNHEY, SVGAGI. CDR3 length: 19 residues. CDR3 bases: TGTGCCAGCAGTCCGTGGGCCGCCGGGACAGGCTCCTATAATTCACCCCTCCACTTT. As protein: CASSPWAAGTGSYNSPLHF.

The chain links TRBV5-1 to TRBJ1-4; D perhaps matches TRBD1 (5 bases). CDR3 length: 15 amino acids. Germline V lookup: CDR1 SGHRS, CDR2 YFSETQ. V was pared by 4 bases and J by 2 bases, with 12 bases between. CDR3 in DNA: TGCGCCAGCAGCCGGGACCCCCAGACTAATGAAAAACTGTTTTTT. It translates to CASSRDPQTNEKLFF.

The table lists this clonotype with a few counts. V and J are TRBV12-3 or TRBV12-4 and TRBJ1-1, with 7 bases aligning to TRBD1. Losses at the gene ends were 6 bases for V and 4 bases for J; bases not matched to a gene: 8. The CDR3 runs to 14 residues. The CDR3 sequence: CASSPQGLGTEAFF. Here the CDR3 DNA reads TGTGCCAGCAGCCCACAGGGGCTTGGCACTGAAGCTTTCTTT.

This clonotype was seen a few times. V and J are TRBV4-1 and TRBJ2-1; TRBD2 matches at 8 bases. The CDR3 loop spans 16 amino acids. The germline CDR1 and CDR2 sequences are MGHRA and YSYEKL. The J segment lost 6 bases and the V segment lost 1 base, leaving 8 bases of the junction unmatched. Written as DNA, the CDR3 is TGCGCCAGCAGCCAAGTGTCCGGGGGGGGCCCCAATGAGCAGTTCTTC. Translation: CASSQVSGGGPNEQFF.

This clonotype was recorded a few times. This chain connects TRBV7-2 to TRBJ1-6; D is unresolved. Per the germline V gene, CDR1 is SGHTA and CDR2 is FQGNSA. V dropped 5 bases and J dropped 5 bases, with 13 bases sitting between them. The CDR3 is made up of 15 amino acids. The CDR3 bases are TGTGCCAGCAGCCTACGCGACGGGCATAATTCACCCCTCCACTTT. It codes for CASSLRDGHNSPLHF.